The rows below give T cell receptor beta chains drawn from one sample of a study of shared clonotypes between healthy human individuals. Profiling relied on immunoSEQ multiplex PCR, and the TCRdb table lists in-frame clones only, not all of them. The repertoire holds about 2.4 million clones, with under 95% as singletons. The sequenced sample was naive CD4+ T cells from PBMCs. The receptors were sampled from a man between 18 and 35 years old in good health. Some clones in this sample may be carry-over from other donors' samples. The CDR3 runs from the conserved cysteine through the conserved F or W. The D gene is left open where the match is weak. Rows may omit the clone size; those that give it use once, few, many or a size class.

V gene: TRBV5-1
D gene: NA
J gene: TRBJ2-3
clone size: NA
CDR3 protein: CASSLQGWGDTQYF
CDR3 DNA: TGCGCCAGCAGCTTACAAGGATGGGGCGATACGCAGTATTTT

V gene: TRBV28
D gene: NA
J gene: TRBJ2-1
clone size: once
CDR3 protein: CASSLQAGRSSYNEQFF
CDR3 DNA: TGTGCCAGCAGTTTACAGGCTGGTAGGAGCTCCTACAATGAGCAGTTCTTC

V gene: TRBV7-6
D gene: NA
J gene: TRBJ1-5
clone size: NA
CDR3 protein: CASSGGGNQPQHF
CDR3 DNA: TGTGCCAGCAGCGGGGGGGGCAATCAGCCCCAGCATTTT

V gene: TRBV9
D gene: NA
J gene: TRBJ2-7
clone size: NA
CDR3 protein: CASSVGWGGDHYEQYF
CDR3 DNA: TGTGCCAGCAGCGTAGGTTGGGGGGGCGACCACTACGAGCAGTACTTC

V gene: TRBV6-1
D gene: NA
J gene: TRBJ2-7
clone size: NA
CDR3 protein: CASSEAPRSYEQYF
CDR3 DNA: TGTGCCAGCAGTGAAGCGCCCCGCAGCTACGAGCAGTACTTC

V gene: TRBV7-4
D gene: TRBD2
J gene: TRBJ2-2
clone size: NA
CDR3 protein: CASSRPLAGGPTGELFF
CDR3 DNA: TGTGCCAGCAGCCGACCTCTAGCGGGAGGGCCCACCGGGGAGCTGTTTTTT

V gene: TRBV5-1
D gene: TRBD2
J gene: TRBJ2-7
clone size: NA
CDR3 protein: CASSPGAAGGRDEQYF
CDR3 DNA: TGCGCCAGCAGCCCTGGAGCGGCGGGAGGGCGGGACGAGCAGTACTTC

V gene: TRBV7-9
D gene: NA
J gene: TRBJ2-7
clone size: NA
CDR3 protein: CASSLGLGRPYEQYF
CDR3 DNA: TGTGCCAGCAGCTTAGGGCTGGGCAGGCCTTACGAGCAGTACTTC

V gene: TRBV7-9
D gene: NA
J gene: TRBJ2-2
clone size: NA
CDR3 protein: CASSLMTGGANTGELFF
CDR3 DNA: TGTGCCAGCAGCTTAATGACTGGCGGGGCGAACACCGGGGAGCTGTTTTTT

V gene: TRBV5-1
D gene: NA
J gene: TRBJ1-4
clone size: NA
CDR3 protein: CASSPGHQVNEKLFF
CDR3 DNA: TGCGCCAGCAGCCCTGGACACCAGGTTAATGAAAAACTGTTTTTT

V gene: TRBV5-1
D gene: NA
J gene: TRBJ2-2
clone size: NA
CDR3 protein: CASSSTGDWTGELFF
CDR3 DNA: TGCGCCAGCAGCTCGACAGGCGACTGGACCGGGGAGCTGTTTTTT

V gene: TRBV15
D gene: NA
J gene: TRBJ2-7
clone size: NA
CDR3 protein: CATSRDWGGSNEQYF
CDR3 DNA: TGTGCCACCAGCAGAGATTGGGGAGGTTCCAACGAGCAGTACTTC

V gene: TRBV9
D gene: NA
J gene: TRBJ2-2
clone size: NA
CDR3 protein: CASSGGNRDTGELFF
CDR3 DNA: TGTGCCAGCAGCGGAGGGAACAGGGACACCGGGGAGCTGTTTTTT

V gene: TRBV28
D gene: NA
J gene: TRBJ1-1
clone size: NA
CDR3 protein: CASSRDGNTEAFF
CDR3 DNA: TGTGCCAGCAGTCGGGACGGGAACACTGAAGCTTTCTTT

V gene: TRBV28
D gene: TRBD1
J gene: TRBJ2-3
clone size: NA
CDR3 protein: CASSLGQGTPDTQYF
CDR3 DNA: TGTGCCAGCAGTTTGGGACAGGGCACTCCAGATACGCAGTATTTT

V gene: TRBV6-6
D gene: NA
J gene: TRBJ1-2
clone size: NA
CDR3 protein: CASSNRTGYATHGYTF
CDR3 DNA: TGTGCCAGCAGTAACCGAACAGGTTATGCCACCCATGGCTACACCTTC

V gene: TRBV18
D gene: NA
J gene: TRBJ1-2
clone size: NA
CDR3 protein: CASSPTTGGYTF
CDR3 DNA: TGTGCCAGCTCACCAACGACTGGAGGCTACACCTTC

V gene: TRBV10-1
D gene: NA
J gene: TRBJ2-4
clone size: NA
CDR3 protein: CASSEAETKNIQYF
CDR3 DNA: TGCGCCAGCAGTGAGGCAGAGACCAAAAACATTCAGTACTTC

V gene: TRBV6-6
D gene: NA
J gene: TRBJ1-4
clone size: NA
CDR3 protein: CASSYGTREKLFF
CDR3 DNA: TGTGCCAGCAGTTACGGGACAAGAGAAAAACTGTTTTTT

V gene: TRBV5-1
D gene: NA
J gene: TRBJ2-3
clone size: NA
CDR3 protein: CASSYPNTDTQYF
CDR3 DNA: TGCGCCAGCAGCTACCCTAACACAGATACGCAGTATTTT

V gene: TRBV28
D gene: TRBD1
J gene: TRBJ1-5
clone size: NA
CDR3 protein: CASSFISFARDREPQHF
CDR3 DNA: TGTGCCAGCAGTTTTATTTCTTTTGCCAGGGACAGGGAGCCCCAGCATTTT

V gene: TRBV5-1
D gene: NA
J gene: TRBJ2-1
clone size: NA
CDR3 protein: CASSLIFPDSYNEQFF
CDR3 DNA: TGCGCCAGCAGCTTGATTTTCCCTGACTCCTACAATGAGCAGTTCTTC

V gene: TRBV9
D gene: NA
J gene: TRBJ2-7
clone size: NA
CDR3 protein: CASSVAPLAYEQYF
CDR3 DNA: TGTGCCAGCAGCGTAGCCCCTCTAGCGTACGAGCAGTACTTC

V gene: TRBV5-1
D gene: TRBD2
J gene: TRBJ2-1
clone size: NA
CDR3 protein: CASSLASGLTSGSRPYNEQFF
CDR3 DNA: TGCGCCAGCAGCTTGGCCTCAGGGCTGACTAGCGGGAGTCGACCCTACAATGAGCAGTTCTTC

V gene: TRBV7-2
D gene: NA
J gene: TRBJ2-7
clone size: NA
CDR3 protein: CASSLARRGDPYEQYF
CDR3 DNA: TGTGCCAGCAGCTTAGCCCGGCGGGGTGATCCCTACGAGCAGTACTTC

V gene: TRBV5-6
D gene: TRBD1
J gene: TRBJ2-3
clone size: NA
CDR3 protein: CASSILGQSTDTQYF
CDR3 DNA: TGTGCCAGCAGCATTTTGGGACAGAGCACAGATACGCAGTATTTT

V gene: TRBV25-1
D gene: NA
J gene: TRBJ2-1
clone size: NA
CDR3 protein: CASSEFKGVDEQFF
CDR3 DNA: TGTGCCAGCAGTGAATTCAAAGGGGTGGATGAGCAGTTCTTC

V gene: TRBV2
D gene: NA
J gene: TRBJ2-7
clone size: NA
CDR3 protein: CASRGGPEQYF
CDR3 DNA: TGTGCCAGCAGAGGAGGACCCGAGCAGTACTTC

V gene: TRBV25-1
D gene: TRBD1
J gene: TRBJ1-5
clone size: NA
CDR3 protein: CASSERQGQPQHF
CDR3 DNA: TGTGCCAGCAGTGAGAGACAGGGGCAGCCCCAGCATTTT

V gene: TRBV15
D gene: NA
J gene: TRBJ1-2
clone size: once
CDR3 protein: CATSRARFYGYTF
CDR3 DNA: TGTGCCACCAGCAGAGCACGGTTTTATGGCTACACCTTC

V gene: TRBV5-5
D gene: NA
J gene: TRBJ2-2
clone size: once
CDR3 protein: CASSSNPSRAPGELFF
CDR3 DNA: TGTGCCAGCAGCAGCAACCCTAGCCGGGCTCCCGGGGAGCTGTTTTTT

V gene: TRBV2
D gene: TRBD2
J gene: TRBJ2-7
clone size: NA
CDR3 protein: CANLLAGGHEQYF
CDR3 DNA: TGTGCCAACTTACTAGCGGGAGGCCACGAGCAGTACTTC